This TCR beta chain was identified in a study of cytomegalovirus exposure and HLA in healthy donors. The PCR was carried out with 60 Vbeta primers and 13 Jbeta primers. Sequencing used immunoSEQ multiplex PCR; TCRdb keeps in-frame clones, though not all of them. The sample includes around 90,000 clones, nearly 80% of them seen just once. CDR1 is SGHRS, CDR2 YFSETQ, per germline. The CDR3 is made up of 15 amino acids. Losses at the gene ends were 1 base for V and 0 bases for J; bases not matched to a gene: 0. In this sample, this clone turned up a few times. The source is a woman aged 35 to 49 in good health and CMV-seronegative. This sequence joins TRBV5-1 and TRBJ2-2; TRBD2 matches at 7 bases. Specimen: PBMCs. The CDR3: CASSLTSANTGELFF. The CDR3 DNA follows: TGCGCCAGCAGCTTGACTAGCGCGAACACCGGGGAGCTGTTTTTT.